This T cell receptor (beta chain) was profiled in a study of cytomegalovirus exposure and HLA in healthy donors. Participants comprised healthy donors of bone marrow. Study-level results: Segments of the TCR beta V type were, in most cases, productive about 87% or about 30% of the time in an earlier analysis. Some public TCRs appeared in many individuals, while most sequences were rare. Using the classifier, cytomegalovirus status was reportedly diagnosed with high specificity and sensitivity.

With regard to this clone: The antigen remains undetermined.

With 60 Vbeta and 13 Jbeta primers, the PCR was carried out. The repertoire was sequenced with immunoSEQ multiplex PCR; TCRdb's copy has only in-frame clones and lacks some. Listed are about 170,000 clones; 1.3% falls within the top ten. The V gene's germline CDR1 is MGHRA and CDR2 YSYEKL. This CDR3 has 15 amino acids. Trimming removed 7 bases at V and 0 bases at J, with 15 bases between. Sequenced input: PBMCs. This TCR came from a woman in her sixties in good health and CMV-seronegative. The chain carries TRBV4-1 and TRBJ1-1; TRBD1 is a possible D gene (6 bases). The CDR3, as DNA: TGCGCCAGCATGAGGGGGGGAAACATGAACACTGAAGCTTTCTTT. Protein product: CASMRGGNMNTEAFF.